A single sample gave rise to the 18 T cell receptor beta chains below, sequenced in a study of tissue T cells after allogeneic stem cell transplantation. Measured with immunoSEQ multiplex PCR; TCRdb has only the in-frame clones, and not every one. There are fewer than 5,000 clones in the sample; 60% to 80% occur only once, and 20% to 25% lies in the top ten. Sequencing used duodenal tissue, obtained at autopsy. These receptor sequences come from a female patient between 18 and 50 years old with steroid-refractory graft-versus-host disease after an allogeneic stem cell transplant. Some of the T cells might come from the graft donor.

The J gene is TRBJ1-2, the V gene TRBV27; no clear D. Germline V lookup: CDR1 MNHEY, CDR2 SMNVEV (reference sequence). The V gene lost 6 bases and the J gene lost 4 bases, with 12 bases spanning the gap. The CDR3 has 13 amino acids. The CDR3 DNA reads TGTGCCAGCAGCTTTGGAAGTTCCTATGGCTACACCTTC. It yields the protein CASSFGSSYGYTF.

This chain joins TRBV3-1 (or the pseudogene TRBV3-2) and TRBJ2-5, with D perhaps assigned TRBD1 or TRBD2 (5 bases each). This CDR3 contains 16 residues. Germline assignment: CDR1 LGHDT and CDR2 YNNKEL (reference sequence). The V end lost 1 base, the J end lost 2 bases, and 14 bases lay between the germline ends. DNA of the CDR3: TGTGCCAGCAGCCAAGGGGCTCGGGGCAATCAAGAGACCCAGTACTTC. This encodes CASSQGARGNQETQYF.

The genes are TRBV7-9 and TRBJ2-2, with 7 nucleotides matching TRBD2. Germline-derived CDR1 and CDR2 are SEHNR and FQNEAQ (reference sequence). The CDR3 has 15 amino acids. The J segment lost 1 base and the V segment lost 4 bases, leaving 3 bases of the junction unmatched. For the CDR3, the DNA is TGTGCCAGCAGCTCCGGGACTAAGAACACCGGGGAGCTGTTTTTT. Residues: CASSSGTKNTGELFF.

This rearrangement joins TRBV7-3 to TRBJ1-1; a possible D gene is TRBD1 (5 bases). CDR3 length: 14 amino acids. Germline V CDR1 and CDR2: SGHTA, FQGTGA. The germline V and J ends were trimmed by 5 bases and 2 bases, with 12 bases remaining between them. Written as DNA, the CDR3 is TGTGCCAGCAGCCTCGGGGGGGAAAACACTGAAGCTTTCTTT. Its protein is CASSLGGENTEAFF.

By its share, this clone is large. The chain uses TRBV6-9 and TRBJ2-1; 7 nucleotides agree with TRBD2. Germline-derived CDR1 and CDR2 are MNHGY and SVAAGI. The CDR3 has 16 amino acids. V trimming: 3 bases; J trimming: 4 bases; junction bases outside the gene matches: 9. The CDR3 DNA is TGTGCCAGCAGTTACGCCGCGCTAGCGGATTACAATGAGCAGTTCTTC. This translates into CASSYAALADYNEQFF.

In this sample, this clone turned up once. This chain uses TRBV10-3 with TRBJ1-1; D uncertain. This CDR3 contains 13 residues. V was shortened by 7 bases and J by 1 base, with 10 bases between the two germline ends. Germline CDR1 reads ENHRY; CDR2 reads SYGVKD. CDR3 sequence: CAIKIGENTEAFF. The CDR3 bases are TGTGCCATCAAGATAGGAGAGAACACTGAAGCTTTCTTT.

This sequence joins TRBV21-1 and TRBJ2-7; TRBD1 reflects the table's D call only, with no check against the DNA. TRBV21-1 has pseudogene status. The length of the CDR3 is 15 residues. CDR3 loop: CASSSRQGLAYEQYF. The CDR3 DNA sequence: TGTGCCAGCAGCAGCCGACAGGGGTTGGCCTACGAGCAGTACTTC.

The J gene is TRBJ2-2, the V gene TRBV25-1; no clear D. This CDR3 is 16 amino acids long. Germline values: CDR1 MGHDK, CDR2 SYGVNS. The V and J ends lost 3 bases and 5 bases respectively, with 16 bases between them. The CDR3 here is CASSEGSAIKTGELFF. As DNA, the CDR3 is TGTGCCAGCAGTGAGGGGTCAGCCATTAAAACCGGGGAGCTGTTTTTT.

This clone was found once. The rearrangement links TRBV2 to TRBJ1-1; D might be TRBD1 (5 bases). The germline V gene encodes CDR1 SNHLY and CDR2 FYNNEI. The CDR3 is made up of 13 amino acids. Trimming took 9 bases from V and 5 from J, leaving 16 bases between them. The CDR3 region has the DNA TGTGCCAGAAGGGTCCGGGGGGGAACTGAAGCTTTCTTT. Translated, it gives CARRVRGGTEAFF.

V gene TRBV11-2 combines with J gene TRBJ2-2; maybe TRBD1 (5 bases). The V end was cut by 3 bases, the J end by 4 bases, with 12 bases between. The CDR3 contains 15 residues. The germline V gene has CDR1 SGHAT and CDR2 FQNNGV. As DNA, the CDR3 is TGTGCCAGCAGCTTTAGTCAGGGTATCACCGGGGAGCTGTTTTTT. Translation: CASSFSQGITGELFF.

The rearrangement links TRBV6-5 to TRBJ2-5; D uncertain. Germline V CDR1 and CDR2: MNHEY, SVGAGI. This CDR3 contains 12 residues. V was shortened by 6 bases and J by 5 bases, with 10 bases between the two germline ends. The CDR3 DNA is TGTGCCAGCAGCGGTGGTTCTGAGACCCAGTACTTC. Protein sequence: CASSGGSETQYF.

The chain recombines TRBV10-3 with TRBJ1-5, with unresolved D. CDR3 length: 15 residues. The V gene lost 7 bases and the J gene lost 1 base, with 14 bases spanning the gap. Per the germline V gene, CDR1 is ENHRY and CDR2 is SYGVKD. CDR3 DNA sequence: TGTGCCATCAAATCTCCTTCCGGAAGCAATCAGCCCCAGCATTTT. Translating gives CAIKSPSGSNQPQHF.

The chain recombines TRBV6-6 with TRBJ2-7, with 7 bases aligning to TRBD2. Per the germline V gene, CDR1 is MNHNY and CDR2 is SVGAGI (reference sequence). The ends lost 0 bases at V and 2 bases at J; junction bases unmatched: 7. The CDR3 contains 16 residues. The DNA of the CDR3 is TGTGCCAGCAGTTACTCGAGGGAGGGCCTAGCCTACGAGCAGTACTTC. Translation gives CASSYSREGLAYEQYF.

This sequence joins TRBV6-5 and TRBJ1-4, with TRBD1 as a possible D gene (5 bases). Germline CDR1 is MNHEY and CDR2 is SVGAGI. The CDR3 contains 13 residues. Trimming pared 6 bases from V and 4 bases from J, leaving 9 bases between. The CDR3 spells CASRFGGNEKLFF. CDR3 in DNA: TGTGCCAGCAGATTCGGGGGTAATGAAAAACTGTTTTTT.

The chain links TRBV7-6 to TRBJ1-1, with D possibly TRBD1 on 5 matching bases. Germline V gene lookup returns CDR1 SGHVS and CDR2 FNYEAQ. This CDR3 region has 13 residues. Trimming shortened V by 8 bases and J by 3 bases, and 13 bases separated the two germline ends. CDR3 coding DNA: TGTGCCAGCGCGGGGCACAAATACACTGAAGCTTTCTTT. It yields the protein CASAGHKYTEAFF.

V usage is TRBV7-9 and J usage is TRBJ2-1, with a tentative D call TRBD1 (5 bases). This CDR3 comprises 17 residues. From germline, CDR1 is SEHNR and CDR2 FQNEAQ (reference sequence). V was trimmed by 3 bases and J by 0 bases, leaving 15 bases between them. This CDR3 reads CASSFVQGSPSYNEQFF. The CDR3 DNA sequence: TGTGCCAGCAGCTTTGTGCAGGGTTCCCCCTCCTACAATGAGCAGTTCTTC.

This chain uses TRBV12-3 or TRBV12-4 with TRBJ1-1, with unresolved D. The CDR3 has 13 residues. The V gene lost 6 bases and the J gene lost 4 bases, with 12 bases spanning the gap. The CDR3 is CASSFIRGTEAFF. CDR3 DNA: TGTGCCAGCAGCTTCATCCGGGGCACTGAAGCTTTCTTT.

The V gene is TRBV24-1, the J gene TRBJ2-3; 9 nucleotides match TRBD2. CDR3 length: 14 residues. Germline trimming cut 5 bases from V and 1 base from J; bases unmatched to any gene: 0. Germline loops: CDR1 KGHDR, CDR2 SFDVKD. The CDR3, as DNA: TGTGCCACCAGTGGCGGGAGGGGCACAGATACGCAGTATTTT. Its translation: CATSGGRGTDTQYF.